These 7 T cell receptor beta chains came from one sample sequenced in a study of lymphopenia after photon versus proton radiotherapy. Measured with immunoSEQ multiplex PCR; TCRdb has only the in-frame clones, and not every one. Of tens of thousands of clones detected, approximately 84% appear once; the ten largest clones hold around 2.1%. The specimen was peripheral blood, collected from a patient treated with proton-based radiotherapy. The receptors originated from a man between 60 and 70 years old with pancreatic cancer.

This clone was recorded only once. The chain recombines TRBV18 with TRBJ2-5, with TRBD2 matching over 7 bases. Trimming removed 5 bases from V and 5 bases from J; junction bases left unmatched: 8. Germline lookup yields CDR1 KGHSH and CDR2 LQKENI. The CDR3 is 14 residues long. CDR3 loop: CASSSAGQGETQYF. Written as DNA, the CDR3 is TGTGCCAGCTCATCAGCGGGGCAAGGGGAGACCCAGTACTTC.

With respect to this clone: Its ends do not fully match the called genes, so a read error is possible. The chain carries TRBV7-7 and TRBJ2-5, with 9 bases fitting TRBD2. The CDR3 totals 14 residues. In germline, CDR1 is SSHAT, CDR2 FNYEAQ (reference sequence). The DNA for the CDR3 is TGTGCTAGCAGCTTGCGGGAGGGCCGAGAGACCCAGTACTTC. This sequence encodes CASSLREGRETQYF.

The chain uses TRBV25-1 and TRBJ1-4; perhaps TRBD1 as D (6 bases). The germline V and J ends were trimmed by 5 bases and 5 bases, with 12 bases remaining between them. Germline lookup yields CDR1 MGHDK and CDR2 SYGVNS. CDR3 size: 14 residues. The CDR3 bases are TGTGCCAGCAGTCCTGACAGGAGGAATGAAAAACTGTTTTTT. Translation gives CASSPDRRNEKLFF.

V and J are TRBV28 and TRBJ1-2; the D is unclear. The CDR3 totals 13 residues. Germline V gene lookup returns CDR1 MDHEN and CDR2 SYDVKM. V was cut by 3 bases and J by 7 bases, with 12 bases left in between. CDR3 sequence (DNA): TGTGCCAGCAGTTTCGGTCCTGAGGGTGGCTACACCTTC. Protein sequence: CASSFGPEGGYTF.

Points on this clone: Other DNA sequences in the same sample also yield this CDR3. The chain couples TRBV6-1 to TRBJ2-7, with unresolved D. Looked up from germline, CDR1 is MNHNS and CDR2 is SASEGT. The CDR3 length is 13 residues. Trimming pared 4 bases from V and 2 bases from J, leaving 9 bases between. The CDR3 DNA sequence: TGTGCCAGCAGTGTGGCAGGAACCTACGAGCAGTACTTC. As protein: CASSVAGTYEQYF.

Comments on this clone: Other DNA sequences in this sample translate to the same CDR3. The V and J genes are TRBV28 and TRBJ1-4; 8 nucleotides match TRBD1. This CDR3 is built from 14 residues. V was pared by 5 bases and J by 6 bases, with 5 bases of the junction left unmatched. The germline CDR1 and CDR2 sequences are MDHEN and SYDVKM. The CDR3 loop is CASSDRGRDEKLFF. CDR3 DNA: TGTGCCAGCAGTGACAGGGGCCGAGATGAAAAACTGTTTTTT.

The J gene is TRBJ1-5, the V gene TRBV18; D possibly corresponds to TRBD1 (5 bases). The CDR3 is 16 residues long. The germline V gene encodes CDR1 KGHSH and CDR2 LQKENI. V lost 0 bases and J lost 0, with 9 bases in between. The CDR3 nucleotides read TGTGCCAGCTCACCACCGGGGCAGGATAGCAATCAGCCCCAGCATTTT. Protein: CASSPPGQDSNQPQHF. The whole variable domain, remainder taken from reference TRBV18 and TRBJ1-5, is NAGVMQNPRHLVRRRGQEARLRCSPMKGHSHVYWYRQLPEEGLKFMVYLQKENIIDESGMPKERFSAEFPKEGPSILRIQQVVRGDSAAYFCASSPPGQDSNQPQHFGDGTRLSIL.